The 32 T cell receptor beta chains in this list originate from one sample, sequenced in a study of T cells in women clearing cervical HPV infection. Clones were read by immunoSEQ multiplex PCR, and TCRdb kept only the in-frame ones, dropping some. The sample includes 40,000 to 45,000 clones. The sample taken for sequencing was blood buffy coat. The receptors come from a woman between 18 and 70 years old with a cervical HPV16 infection that either progressed to CIN3+ or cleared (not recorded which).

Comments on this clone: The read falls 3 residues short of the CDR3 end, and the missing part is taken from the germline J gene. The V call is TRBV19, the J call TRBJ2-1; D perhaps matches TRBD2 (6 bases). This CDR3 contains 17 residues. Germline CDR1 reads LNHDA; CDR2 reads SQIVND (reference sequence). Trimming shortened V by 4 bases and J by 0 bases, and 16 bases separated the two germline ends. CDR3 loop: CASSSPSVKGSYNEQFF. The CDR3 DNA, read in part, is TGTGCCAGTAGTAGCCCTAGCGTAAAGGGCTCCTACAATGAG.

On this clone itself: The CDR3 is cut off 3 residues early in the read; its end comes from the germline J gene. V gene TRBV6-1 combines with J gene TRBJ2-7; tentative D call: TRBD1 (6 bases). The germline V and J ends were trimmed by 4 bases and 3 bases, with 19 bases remaining between them. Germline V lookup: CDR1 MNHNS, CDR2 SASEGT. This CDR3 comprises 16 residues. The CDR3 protein is CASSGGQIHSLYEQYF. The sequenced CDR3 bases are TGTGCCAGCAGTGGTGGACAGATCCATTCCCTCTACGAG.

In the case of this clone: The read is 3 residues too short to cover the CDR3 end, so that end is filled in from the germline J gene. The rearrangement uses TRBV20-1 and TRBJ2-7; maybe TRBD2 (5 bases). The CDR3 sequence is 14 residues long. Per the germline V gene, CDR1 is DFQATT and CDR2 is SNEGSKA (reference sequence). V lost 6 bases and J lost 3, with 18 bases in between. The covered CDR3 bases are TGCAGTGCCGAACACCGGGGTAGCAGCTACGAG. It encodes CSAEHRGSSYE. In full, the CDR3 reads CSAEHRGSSYEQYF.

About this clone: The read ends 3 residues before the CDR3 terminus; that terminus is restored from the germline J gene. The chain recombines TRBV19 with TRBJ1-2; 7 bases align to TRBD1. The CDR3 totals 18 residues. V gave up 4 bases and J gave up 4 bases; unmatched junction bases: 18. CDR1 LNHDA and CDR2 SQIVND come from the germline V gene (reference sequence). The CDR3 region is CASSTRWRGQARSYGYTF. The covered CDR3 bases are TGTGCCAGTAGTACCCGATGGAGGGGGCAGGCTAGGAGCTATGGC. Complete variable domain (other parts from reference TRBV19 and TRBJ1-2): DGGITQSPKYLFRKEGQNVTLSCEQNLNHDAMYWYRQDPGQGLRLIYYSQIVNDFQKGDIAEGYSVSREKKESFPLTVTSAQKNPTAFYLCASSTRWRGQARSYGYTFGSGTRLTVV.

Of note for this clone: The CDR3 is cut off 3 residues early in the read; its end comes from the germline J gene. The chain employs TRBV2 and TRBJ1-1; TRBD1 aligns across 8 bases. CDR3 size: 13 residues. V lost 6 bases, J lost 5 bases, and 5 bases stayed unmatched. The germline gives CDR1 SNHLY, CDR2 FYNNEI. The sequenced CDR3 bases are TGTGCCAGCAGCGGACAGGGAGAAACTGAA. Translating gives CASSGQGETE. The whole CDR3 sequence reads CASSGQGETEAFF.

Worth noting for this clone: The CDR3 end falls 3 residues outside the read, so it is completed with the germline J gene. The chain employs TRBV19 and TRBJ1-5, with 7 bases lining up with TRBD1. The CDR3 contains 15 residues. Germline assignment: CDR1 LNHDA and CDR2 SQIVND (reference sequence). V was pared by 5 bases and J by 5 bases, with 9 bases of the junction left unmatched. CDR3 in amino acids: CASSPGQRLYQPQHF. Incomplete CDR3 DNA: TGTGCCAGTAGTCCGGGACAGCGACTATATCAGCCC.

Details on this clone: The read comes to an end 3 residues before the CDR3 does, leaving the germline J gene to fill in the end. V usage is TRBV30 and J usage is TRBJ1-5; weak D call: TRBD1 (5 bases). This CDR3 is built from 13 residues. Trimming cost V 0 bases and J 7 bases, with 10 bases left between them. CDR1 and CDR2 (germline): GTSNPN, SVGIG (reference sequence). The covered CDR3 bases are TGTGCCTGGAGTGTCGCAGGGAGCCAGCCC. As protein: CAWSVAGSQP. The CDR3 in full is CAWSVAGSQPQHF.

Notes on this clone: Read data end 3 residues before the CDR3 end; the end is taken from the germline J gene. This chain connects TRBV20-1 to TRBJ2-2, with TRBD2 identical over 10 bases. The V gene end was trimmed by 5 bases and the J gene end by 2 bases; junction bases not matched to a gene: 8. CDR1 is DFQATT, CDR2 SNEGSKA, per germline (reference sequence). The CDR3 length is 16 residues. The CDR3 here is CSALGSGGSNTGELFF. The sequenced part of the CDR3 DNA is TGCAGTGCTCTTGGTAGCGGGGGGTCTAACACCGGGGAG.

CDR3 in amino acids: CASSLGTSYNEQFF. The sequenced CDR3 bases are TGCGCCAGCAGCTTGGGGACAAGCTACAATGAG. The genes are TRBV5-1 and TRBJ2-1, with TRBD1 as a possible D gene (5 bases). The read ends 3 residues before the CDR3 terminus; that terminus is restored from the germline J gene. The CDR3 length is 14 residues. The germline V and J ends were trimmed by 0 bases and 3 bases, with 7 bases remaining between them. Germline V gene lookup returns CDR1 SGHRS and CDR2 YFSETQ.

Notes on this clone: The read is 3 residues too short to cover the CDR3 end, so that end is filled in from the germline J gene. This rearrangement joins TRBV11-1 to TRBJ2-3, with D possibly matching TRBD2 (5 bases). Germline CDR1 reads SGHAT; CDR2 reads FQDESV (reference sequence). Trimming took 5 bases from V and 3 from J, leaving 6 bases between them. CDR3 length: 12 amino acids. CDR3 bases read: TGTGCCAGCAGCCGGACTACAGATACG. Translation: CASSRTTDT. The CDR3 as a whole reads CASSRTTDTQYF.

With regard to this clone: With the read ending 3 residues before the CDR3 end, the germline J gene is used to fill in that end. The chain combines TRBV20-1 with TRBJ2-1, with D possibly matching TRBD2 (6 bases). In germline, CDR1 is DFQATT, CDR2 SNEGSKA (reference sequence). This CDR3 comprises 14 residues. The ends were cut back, 0 bases at V and 7 bases at J, with 13 bases in the middle. The covered CDR3 bases are TGCAGTGCTAGAGAGTCGTCTCGGGGGAATGAG. Protein product: CSARESSRGNE. In full, the CDR3 is CSARESSRGNEQFF.

Regarding this clone: The CDR3 is cut off 3 residues early in the read; its end comes from the germline J gene. The V call is TRBV5-4, the J call TRBJ1-2, with a tentative D call TRBD1 (6 bases). CDR3 length: 14 amino acids. The germline V and J ends were trimmed by 0 bases and 6 bases, with 12 bases remaining between them. Germline CDR1 is SGHNT and CDR2 is YYREEE (reference sequence). CDR3 in amino acids: CASSLARGENGYTF. The DNA read from the CDR3 is TGTGCCAGCAGCTTGGCCAGGGGAGAGAATGGC.

As regards this clone: The read comes to an end 3 residues before the CDR3 does, leaving the germline J gene to fill in the end. This chain connects TRBV7-3 to TRBJ2-1, with D possibly matching TRBD2 (6 bases). Trimming took 2 bases from V and 5 from J, leaving 10 bases between them. Germline CDR1 reads SGHTA; CDR2 reads FQGTGA. This CDR3 comprises 14 residues. This CDR3 is CASSLGLSNNEQFF. The DNA read from the CDR3 is TGTGCCAGCAGCTTAGGACTAAGCAACAATGAG. Supplemented by reference TRBV7-3 and TRBJ2-1, the full variable domain reads GAGVSQTPSNKVTEKGKYVELRCDPISGHTALYWYRQSLGQGPEFLIYFQGTGAADDSGLPNDRFFAVRPEGSVSTLKIQRTERGDSAVYLCASSLGLSNNEQFFGPGTRLTVL.

As for this clone: The read is 3 residues too short to cover the CDR3 end, so that end is filled in from the germline J gene. This chain joins TRBV6-4 and TRBJ2-1; the D gene is possibly TRBD1 (5 bases). Germline-derived CDR1 and CDR2 are MRHNA and SNTAGT. Trimming took 3 bases from V and 6 from J, leaving 15 bases between them. The CDR3 is made up of 15 amino acids. The DNA read from the CDR3 is TGTGCCAGCAGTGAGGGTCAGTCGACAGCCAATGAG. Translated: CASSEGQSTANE. The entire CDR3 protein reads CASSEGQSTANEQFF.

The CDR3 DNA, read in part, is TGTGCCAGCAGTGGGACTAGCAGTACCGGGGAG. Protein: CASSGTSSTGE. The whole CDR3 sequence is CASSGTSSTGELFF. The genes are TRBV2 and TRBJ2-2, with 8 bases that match TRBD2. Coverage ceases 3 residues before the CDR3 finishes, and the germline J gene fills in the end. The trim removed 4 bases at V and 5 bases at J, leaving 3 bases unmatched. The CDR3 has 14 amino acids. CDR1 SNHLY and CDR2 FYNNEI come from the germline V gene.

Points on this clone: The sequence runs out 3 residues before the end of the CDR3; the remainder is reconstructed from the germline J gene. The genes are TRBV30 and TRBJ2-7; D is unresolved. The CDR3 loop spans 11 amino acids. The germline gives CDR1 GTSNPN, CDR2 SVGIG (reference sequence). V was cut by 0 bases and J by 6 bases, with 6 bases left in between. CDR3 DNA (partial): TGTGCCTGGAGTGTAGGTGTCGAG. It yields the protein CAWSVGVE. The full CDR3 protein is CAWSVGVEQYF. The full variable domain, completed using reference TRBV30 and TRBJ2-7, is SQTIHQWPATLVQPVGSPLSLECTVEGTSNPNLYWYRQAAGRGLQLLFYSVGIGQISSEVPQNLSASRPQDRQFILSSKKLLLSDSGFYLCAWSVGVEQYFGPGTRLTVT.

Regarding this clone: From the germline J gene comes the end of the CDR3, since the read stops 3 residues before it. The chain has TRBV2 and TRBJ2-5; D possibly corresponds to TRBD2 (7 bases). CDR1 is SNHLY and CDR2 is FYNNEI in the germline V gene. V shed 6 bases and J shed 3 bases, with 29 bases lying between them. The length of the CDR3 is 19 residues. The CDR3 loop is CASRTLLGTQGGEKETQYF. The CDR3 bases that were read are TGTGCCAGCAGAACTTTACTCGGGACACAGGGAGGGGAGAAAGAGACC.

Of note for this clone: The DNA ends 3 residues before the CDR3 does, and the rest of the CDR3 is filled in from the germline J gene. The chain links TRBV29-1 to TRBJ2-7; TRBD2 is a possible D gene (5 bases). V lost 4 bases to trimming and J lost 6 bases, with 13 bases between them. CDR3 size: 12 residues. Germline loops: CDR1 SQVTM, CDR2 ANQGSEA. The DNA read from the CDR3 is TGCAGCGTTGCCGCAGGACGGGGCGAG. Translation gives CSVAAGRGE. The full CDR3 protein reads CSVAAGRGEQYF.

Concerning this clone: From the germline J gene comes the end of the CDR3, since the read stops 3 residues before it. The chain carries TRBV7-2 and TRBJ2-1, with 7 positions matching TRBD2. CDR1 SGHTA and CDR2 FQGNSA come from the germline V gene. The CDR3 loop spans 14 amino acids. J lost 4 bases, V lost 1 base, and 1 base had no gene match. CDR3 DNA (partial): TGTGCCAGCAGCTTAGGGGGGGGTTACAATGAG. Encoded protein: CASSLGGGYNE. The entire CDR3 is CASSLGGGYNEQFF.

On this clone itself: The read ends 3 residues shy of where the CDR3 ends; the end is completed using the germline J gene. The V call is TRBV19, the J call TRBJ2-2, with 11 bases aligning to TRBD2. V shed 1 base, J shed 7 bases, and the junction held 8 bases outside the gene matches. Looked up from germline, CDR1 is LNHDA and CDR2 is SQIVND (reference sequence). CDR3 length equals 17 residues. The DNA read from the CDR3 is TGTGCCAGTAGTATAGGAGGTAGCGGGAGGGCCGGCGGGGAG. Translated, it gives CASSIGGSGRAGGE. From start to end, the CDR3 is CASSIGGSGRAGGELFF. The full variable domain, in which reference TRBV19 and TRBJ2-2 provide the parts outside the CDR3, is DGGITQSPKYLFRKEGQNVTLSCEQNLNHDAMYWYRQDPGQGLRLIYYSQIVNDFQKGDIAEGYSVSREKKESFPLTVTSAQKNPTAFYLCASSIGGSGRAGGELFFGEGSRLTVL.

For this clone: The read ends 3 residues early relative to the CDR3; the germline J gene fills the gap. V gene TRBV6-4 combines with J gene TRBJ2-1; 9 positions match TRBD2. The germline V gene has CDR1 MRHNA and CDR2 SNTAGT. The CDR3 totals 15 residues. V trimming: 3 bases; J trimming: 7 bases; junction bases outside the gene matches: 7. The sequenced CDR3 bases are TGTGCCAGCAGTGAGGGTAGGCTAGCGGGGAATGAG. This sequence encodes CASSEGRLAGNE. The CDR3 in full is CASSEGRLAGNEQFF.

Comment on this clone: Sequencing ends 3 residues short of the CDR3 end; the germline J gene provides the rest. The chain joins TRBV11-2 to TRBJ2-1; tentative D call: TRBD1 (7 bases). Germline-derived CDR1 and CDR2 are SGHAT and FQNNGV. The V end lost 2 bases, the J end lost 6 bases, and 14 bases lay between the germline ends. The CDR3 is made up of 15 amino acids. CDR3 in amino acids: CASSLSPGGGNEQFF. The covered CDR3 bases are TGTGCCAGCAGCTTATCGCCAGGGGGAGGCAATGAG. The complete variable domain, with remaining parts taken from reference TRBV11-2 and TRBJ2-1, reads EAGVAQSPRYKIIEKRQSVAFWCNPISGHATLYWYQQILGQGPKLLIQFQNNGVVDDSQLPKDRFSAERLKGVDSTLKIQPAKLEDSAVYLCASSLSPGGGNEQFFGPGTRLTVL.

About this clone itself: The CDR3 extends 3 residues past the end of the read, so its final part is completed from the germline J gene. The chain employs TRBV30 and TRBJ1-5; 9 positions agree with TRBD1. Trimming at V came to 4 bases and at J to 2 bases, leaving 6 bases not matched to a gene. The CDR3 is 15 residues long. Germline CDR1 is GTSNPN and CDR2 is SVGIG (reference sequence). The CDR3 DNA, read in part, is TGTGCCTGGACACAGGGGGCGCGAGGCAATCAGCCC. Amino acids: CAWTQGARGNQP. The entire CDR3 protein is CAWTQGARGNQPQHF.

On this clone itself: The read halts 3 residues ahead of the CDR3 end, with the missing end drawn from the germline J gene. The rearrangement uses TRBV2 and TRBJ1-5; D is unresolved. CDR1 and CDR2 from the germline V gene are SNHLY and FYNNEI. CDR3 length equals 15 residues. This CDR3 is CASSAVTSGSAPQHF. CDR3 bases read: TGTGCCAGCAGCGCCGTGACTAGCGGGAGCGCCCCC. Filled out from reference TRBV2 and TRBJ1-5, the complete variable domain reads EPEVTQTPSHQVTQMGQEVILRCVPISNHLYFYWYRQILGQKVEFLVSFYNNEISEKSEIFDDQFSVERPDGSNFTLKIRSTKLEDSAMYFCASSAVTSGSAPQHFGDGTRLSIL.

The CDR3 region is CASSLLRGRTEAFF. CDR3 bases read: TGTGCCAGTAGTCTTCTCAGGGGAAGGACTGAA. The gene calls are TRBV19 and TRBJ1-1; maybe TRBD1 (6 bases). Read sequence stops 3 residues before the CDR3 end, and the germline J gene provides the missing end. The V end lost 5 bases, the J end lost 5 bases, and 15 bases lay between the germline ends. The CDR3 has 14 residues. CDR1 and CDR2 (germline): LNHDA, SQIVND (reference sequence).

To note about this clone: Coverage ceases 3 residues before the CDR3 finishes, and the germline J gene fills in the end. V and J are TRBV11-1 and TRBJ2-1; a weak D match, TRBD2 (6 bases). The CDR3 extends over 15 amino acids. Trimming removed 5 bases from V and 7 bases from J, with 18 bases in between. Germline V gene sequence: CDR1 SGHAT, CDR2 FQDESV (reference sequence). The CDR3 DNA, read in part, is TGTGCCAGCAGCCTCGGCCGTGGGACTCTGAATGAG. It is translated as CASSLGRGTLNE. The entire CDR3 sequence reads CASSLGRGTLNEQFF.

About this clone: The sequenced fragment ends 3 residues before the CDR3 boundary, so the rest is inferred from the germline J gene. The V call is TRBV5-6, the J call TRBJ2-7, with D perhaps TRBD2 (5 bases). V dropped 1 base and J dropped 2 bases, with 13 bases sitting between them. Germline CDR1 SGHDT, CDR2 YYEEEE. The CDR3 is 15 amino acids. The CDR3: CASSLLAGFTYEQYF. The DNA read from the CDR3 is TGTGCCAGCAGCTTGTTGGCGGGTTTCACCTACGAG.

Regarding this clone: The read terminates 3 residues ahead of where the CDR3 ends, so the germline J gene completes it. The V call is TRBV19, the J call TRBJ1-2; 8 bases map to TRBD1. CDR1 and CDR2 from the germline V gene are LNHDA and SQIVND (reference sequence). V dropped 5 bases and J dropped 3; count of bases not matched to a gene: 2. The CDR3 length is 13 residues. The CDR3 sequence is CASSPQGDYGYTF. The CDR3 DNA, read in part, is TGTGCCAGTAGTCCACAGGGGGACTATGGC.

As regards this clone: Sequencing ends 3 residues short of the CDR3 end; the germline J gene provides the rest. The J gene is TRBJ1-4, the V gene TRBV15; TRBD1 agrees at 12 bases. Germline assignment: CDR1 LNHNV and CDR2 YYDKDF (reference sequence). The ends lost 4 bases at V and 3 bases at J; junction bases unmatched: 3. The CDR3 has 16 residues. The sequenced CDR3 bases are TGTGCCACCAGCACGGGACAGGGGGCCGCTAATGAAAAA. Translating gives CATSTGQGAANEK. The CDR3 reads in full as CATSTGQGAANEKLFF.

Details on this clone: Read sequence stops 3 residues before the CDR3 end, and the germline J gene provides the missing end. The chain recombines TRBV7-6 with TRBJ2-2; tentative D call: TRBD1 (6 bases). This CDR3 region has 14 residues. Germline loops: CDR1 SGHVS, CDR2 FNYEAQ. The CDR3 DNA, read in part, is TGTGCCAGCAGCCTACAGGGTTCGGTCGAAAAG. Protein: CASSLQGSVEK. The CDR3 in full is CASSLQGSVEKLFF.

A remark on this clone: The CDR3 end lies 3 residues beyond the end of the read and is filled in from the germline J gene. V is TRBV18 and J is TRBJ2-7; TRBD2 matches 10 bases. The CDR3 consists of 16 residues. V lost 3 bases and J lost 6; bases outside the gene matches: 11. Germline V CDR1 and CDR2: KGHSH, LQKENI. The part of the CDR3 DNA that was read is TGTGCCAGCTCACCGGTCCAGCGGGGGGGCCTGGGCGAG. Translation: CASSPVQRGGLGE. The CDR3, in full, reads CASSPVQRGGLGEQYF.

Of note for this clone: At one boundary the junction diverges from the germline segment, which might be a read error. The DNA ends 3 residues before the CDR3 does, and the rest of the CDR3 is filled in from the germline J gene. This chain joins TRBV19 and TRBJ1-2, with 7 bases identical to TRBD1. CDR3 length: 12 amino acids. Germline V gene data show CDR1 as LNHDA and CDR2 as SQIVND (reference sequence). CDR3 DNA, as far as it was read: TGTGCCAGCGAACAGGGGAACTATCGC. It encodes CASEQGNYR. The entire CDR3 is CASEQGNYRYTF.